This paragraph covers one T cell receptor (beta chain) sequence. Antigen unknown. This entry is derived from a study of shared clonotypes between healthy human individuals. Study conclusions and caveats: Some naive CD4 clonotypes, approximately 4.5%, turned up in common across several donors. Clonotypes shared by all four donors outscored non-shared clonotypes in generation probability.

The assay was immunoSEQ multiplex PCR, and TCRdb's table has in-frame clones only and misses some. The repertoire holds around 720,000 clones, with 60% to 75% as singletons. The germline CDR1 and CDR2 sequences are LGHNT and FRNRAP. Trimming cost V 5 bases and J 13 bases, with 17 bases left between them. The CDR3 has 12 residues. Sequencing used memory CD4+ T cells sorted from blood. Regarding subset: CD45RA-negative fraction. The chain couples TRBV12-5 to TRBJ2-5; D remains ambiguous. The sequence came from a young woman in good health. CDR3 DNA: TGTGCTAGTGGTAATTCTCTAGGCCTTCGGTACTTC. The encoded protein is CASGNSLGLRYF.